This TCR beta chain comes out of a study of blood T cell repertoires in COVID-19. Germline V gene data show CDR1 as SGHAT and CDR2 as FQNNGV. The CDR3 loop spans 16 amino acids. Between the trimmed V and J ends, which lost 1 base and 4 bases, there was a span of 16 bases. Original handling: Reference gene primer amplification gave nucleated cell count estimates. The table came from immunoSEQ multiplex PCR; TCRdb's copy has only in-frame clones and leaves some out. V and J calls and clone size are those listed in that table; D and trimming were worked out from the DNA. The sample includes hundreds of thousands of clones, approximately 86% of them seen just once. Clinical histories supplied by participants themselves formed the basis of cohort assignment.

This chain uses TRBV11-2 with TRBJ1-1; TRBD1 might be the D (5 bases). Specimen: PBMCs or T cells enriched from blood (not recorded which). This sequence originates from a woman between 50 and 59 years old who had recovered from COVID-19. CDR3 residues: CASSLVGGRYGTEAFF. The CDR3 nucleotides read TGTGCCAGCAGCTTAGTGGGGGGTAGATATGGCACTGAAGCTTTCTTT. Together with reference TRBV11-2 and TRBJ1-1, the CDR3 gives the full variable domain: EAGVAQSPRYKIIEKRQSVAFWCNPISGHATLYWYQQILGQGPKLLIQFQNNGVVDDSQLPKDRFSAERLKGVDSTLKIQPAKLEDSAVYLCASSLVGGRYGTEAFFGQGTRLTVV.